This TCR beta chain is from a study of tumor and adjacent non-tumor tissue in lung cancer. Study overall: Histology: 12 adenocarcinoma, a couple of squamous cell carcinoma, 1 small cell lung cancer. About 4.2 million productive TCRbeta reads were obtained per sample on average. Broader study findings: Top 100 clones took a larger repertoire share in normal lung. Shorter survival was associated with higher TCR diversity in tumors.

Regarding this clonotype: The antigen is unknown. This CDR3 fails to terminate in the conserved phenylalanine or tryptophan, so it likely reflects a read error. The DNA is left out, because the CDR3 cannot be placed on it with certainty; the CDR3 is given as TCRdb lists it.

CDR1 is SGHAT, CDR2 FQNNGV, per germline. The CDR3 has 16 amino acids, counting both end residues. No cell sorting was done before RNA was extracted from the tissue. The library came from three nested PCR rounds adapted from ARM-PCR protocols. TCRdb re-analysed the multiplex PCR reads in MiXCR, keeping a single row per CDR3 protein. The sample contains 100,000 to 150,000 distinct CDR3 sequences, around three fifths of which appear only once. Specimen: lung tumor tissue. V is TRBV11-2 and J is TRBJ2-1; the table's D call of TRBD2 was not tested on the DNA. The receptor was derived from a man younger than 40 with non-small cell lung cancer. The CDR3 reads CSSSLYASASYNEQIL.